The clone carrying this TCR beta chain was counted between two and nine times. Its antigen is undetermined. These data belong to a study of neurological immune-mediated disorders. General observations from the study: The repertoires of 18 of 34 multiple sclerosis patients were placed by phylogenetic grouping in a single related-CDR3 cluster, which may be a signature.

The CDR3 runs 14 residues. Germline V CDR1 and CDR2: MNHNS, SASEGT. V lost 8 bases and J lost 0, with 11 bases in between. Each CDR3 protein is one row after TCRdb ran MiXCR on the 5' RACE reads. Of tens of thousands of distinct CDR3 sequences listed, roughly 4.7% were seen once; the top ten hold less than 2.5%. This chain joins TRBV6-1 and TRBJ2-1; weak D call: TRBD1 (5 bases). The sample taken for sequencing was PBMCs. The sequence was collected from a woman in her 30s with multiple sclerosis. The CDR3 reads CASPEGASYNEQFF. The CDR3 DNA follows: TGTGCCAGCCCCGAAGGGGCCTCCTACAATGAGCAGTTCTTC.